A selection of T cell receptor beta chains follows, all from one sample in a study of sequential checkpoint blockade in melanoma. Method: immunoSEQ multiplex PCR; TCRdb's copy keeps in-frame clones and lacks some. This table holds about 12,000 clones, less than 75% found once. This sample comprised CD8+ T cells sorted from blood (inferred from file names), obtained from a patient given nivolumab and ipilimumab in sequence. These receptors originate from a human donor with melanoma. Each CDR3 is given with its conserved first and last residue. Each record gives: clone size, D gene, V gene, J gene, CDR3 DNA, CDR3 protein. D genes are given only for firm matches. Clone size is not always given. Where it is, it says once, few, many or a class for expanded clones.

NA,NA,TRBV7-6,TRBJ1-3,TGTGCCAGCAGCTTAGGGGGCCCTGGAAACACCATATATTTT,CASSLGGPGNTIYF
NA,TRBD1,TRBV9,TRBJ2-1,TGTGCCAGCAGCGTAGGGGGACAGGGTATTGGCGGGCAGTTCTTC,CASSVGGQGIGGQFF
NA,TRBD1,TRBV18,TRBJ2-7,TGTGCCAGCTCACCCCCGGGACAGGGAGACGAGCAGTACTTC,CASSPPGQGDEQYF
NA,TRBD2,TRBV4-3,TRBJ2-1,TGCGCCAGCAGCCCCCGACTAGCGGAGTACAATGAGCAGTTCTTC,CASSPRLAEYNEQFF
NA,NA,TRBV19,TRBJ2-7,TGTGCCAGCCTACCCGCCGGGGGGCCATCCTACGAGCAGTACTTC,CASLPAGGPSYEQYF
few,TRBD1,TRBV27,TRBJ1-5,TGTGCCAGCAGCGACAGGGATCGCAATCAGCCCCAGCATTTT,CASSDRDRNQPQHF
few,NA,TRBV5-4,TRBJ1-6,TGTGCCAGCAGGACGGCGGAGGATTATTCACCCCTCCACTTT,CASRTAEDYSPLHF
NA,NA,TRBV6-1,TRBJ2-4,TGTGCCAGCAGTGAACTGGAGCGGTTAGCCAAAAACATTCAGTACTTC,CASSELERLAKNIQYF
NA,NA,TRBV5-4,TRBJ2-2,TGTGCCAGCAGCTTGAACAGATACACCGGGGAGCTGTTTTTT,CASSLNRYTGELFF
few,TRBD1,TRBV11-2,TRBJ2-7,TGTGCCAGCAGCGAAGACAGGGGAACCTACGAGCAGTACTTC,CASSEDRGTYEQYF
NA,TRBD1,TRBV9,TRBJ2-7,TGTGCCAGCAGCAACCGACAGGGTGGCGAGCAGTACTTC,CASSNRQGGEQYF
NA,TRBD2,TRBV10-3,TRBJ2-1,TGTGCCATCAGTGGAACTAGCGGACTAGAGGATGAGCAGTTCTTC,CAISGTSGLEDEQFF
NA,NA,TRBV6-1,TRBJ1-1,TGTGCCAGCAGTGAAGACAACGCTTACACTGAAGCTTTCTTT,CASSEDNAYTEAFF
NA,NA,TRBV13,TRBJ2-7,TGTGCCAGCAGCTCAGGGTCTTACGAGCAGTACTTC,CASSSGSYEQYF
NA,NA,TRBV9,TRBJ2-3,TGTGCCAGCAGCGTGAGAACGTGGGATACGCAGTATTTT,CASSVRTWDTQYF
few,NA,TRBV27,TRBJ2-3,TGTGCCAGCAGTTTATCAGATCGGGGCACAGATACGCAGTATTTT,CASSLSDRGTDTQYF
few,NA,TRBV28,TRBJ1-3,TGTGCCAGCAGGTTACAGGGTTCAGCAGGAAACACCATATATTTT,CASRLQGSAGNTIYF
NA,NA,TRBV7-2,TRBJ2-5,TGTGCCAGCAGCTTGTTCTTCGGGGGTACTGGAGAGACCCAGTACTTC,CASSLFFGGTGETQYF
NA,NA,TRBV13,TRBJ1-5,TGTGCCAGCAGCTTAGGTAATAGCAATCAGCCCCAGCATTTT,CASSLGNSNQPQHF
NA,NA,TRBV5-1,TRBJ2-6,TGCGCCAGCAGCTACTCCCCTGGGGCCAACGTCCTGACTTTC,CASSYSPGANVLTF
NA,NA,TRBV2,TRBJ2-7,TGTGCCAGCAGTGAAGTCAGGGCGGTTTGGTCCTACGAGCAGTACTTC,CASSEVRAVWSYEQYF
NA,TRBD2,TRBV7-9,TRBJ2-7,TGTGCCAGCAGTCCACTAGCGGGAGTTTACGAGCAGTACTTC,CASSPLAGVYEQYF
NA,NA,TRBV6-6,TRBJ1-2,TGTGCCGTCCAGGGCCCCTACTTCGATGGCTACACCTTC,CAVQGPYFDGYTF
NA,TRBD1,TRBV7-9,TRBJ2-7,TGTGCCAGTAGCCCCGGACAGGGGAACTCCTACGAGCAGTACTTC,CASSPGQGNSYEQYF